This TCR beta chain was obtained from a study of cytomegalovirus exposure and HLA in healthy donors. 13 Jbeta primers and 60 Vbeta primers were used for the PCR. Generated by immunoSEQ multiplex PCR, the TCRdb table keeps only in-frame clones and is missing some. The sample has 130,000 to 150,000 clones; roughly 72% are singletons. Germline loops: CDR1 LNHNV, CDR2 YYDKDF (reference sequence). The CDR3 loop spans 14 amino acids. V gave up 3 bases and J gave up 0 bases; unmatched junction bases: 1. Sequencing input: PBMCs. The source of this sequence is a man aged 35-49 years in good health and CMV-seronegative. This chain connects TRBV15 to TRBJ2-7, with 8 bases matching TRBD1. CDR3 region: CATSSGQGSYEQYF. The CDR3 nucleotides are TGTGCCACCAGCAGTGGACAGGGCTCCTACGAGCAGTACTTC.